A single sample is the source of the 13 T cell receptor beta chains below, sequenced in a study of T-cell reconstitution after alpha-beta-depleted transplantation in children. Unique molecular identifiers were built into the TCRbeta library. TCRdb analysed the PCR reads with MiXCR anew, one entry per CDR3 protein. The table records almost 250,000 distinct CDR3 sequences, 20% to 30% of them present only once. The sequencing used PBMCs, collected before TCRalphabeta/CD19-depleted stem cell transplant. The receptors stem from a girl aged 2 to 9 with Fanconi anemia, due to receive a stem cell transplant.

The chain joins TRBV7-6 to TRBJ2-2; D is unresolved. V lost 0 bases to trimming and J lost 1 base, with 9 bases between them. The CDR3 has 16 amino acids. CDR1 SGHVS and CDR2 FNYEAQ come from the germline V gene. The CDR3 DNA reads TGTGCCAGCAGCTTAGCGGCTCAGGAGAACACCGGGGAGCTGTTTTTT. This encodes CASSLAAQENTGELFF.

The chain uses TRBV28 and TRBJ2-3; the D gene is possibly TRBD1 (5 bases). The germline CDR1 and CDR2 sequences are MDHEN and SYDVKM. This CDR3 is 17 amino acids long. With 6 bases removed from V and 2 bases from J, the gap between germline ends came to 21 bases. DNA for the CDR3: TGTGCCAGCAGCCTTACCCCGACAGTCCCTGACACAGATACGCAGTATTTT. Residues: CASSLTPTVPDTDTQYF.

The chain carries TRBV6-5 and TRBJ2-7, with TRBD2 matching 12 bases. The germline V gene encodes CDR1 MNHEY and CDR2 SVGAGI. The CDR3 contains 16 residues. J lost 4 bases, V lost 2 bases, and 6 bases had no gene match. CDR3 DNA sequence: TGTGCCAGCAGTTACACTAGCGGGGGGCCCTTTTACGAGCAGTACTTC. It is translated as CASSYTSGGPFYEQYF.

There are many counts of this clonotype. V usage is TRBV25-1 and J usage is TRBJ2-5, with a possible D match to TRBD2 (6 bases). V dropped 7 bases and J dropped 5 bases, with 8 bases sitting between them. The CDR3 has 11 amino acids. Germline V lookup: CDR1 MGHDK, CDR2 SYGVNS. CDR3 sequence (DNA): TGTGCCAGCAAAGGGAGGGAGACCCAGTACTTC. Translating gives CASKGRETQYF.

This chain connects TRBV7-6 to TRBJ2-7; 8 nucleotides align to TRBD1. V was pared by 5 bases and J by 4 bases, with 10 bases of the junction left unmatched. Germline lookup yields CDR1 SGHVS and CDR2 FNYEAQ. The length of the CDR3 is 15 residues. This CDR3 is CASSPPGQAFYEQYF. The CDR3 DNA reads as TGTGCCAGCAGCCCACCGGGACAGGCCTTTTACGAGCAGTACTTC. The whole variable domain, filled in from reference TRBV7-6 and TRBJ2-7, reads GAGVSQSPRYKVTKRGQDVALRCDPISGHVSLYWYRQALGQGPEFLTYFNYEAQQDKSGLPNDRFSAERPEGSISTLTIQRTEQRDSAMYRCASSPPGQAFYEQYFGPGTRLTVT.

This chain connects TRBV12-3 or TRBV12-4 to TRBJ2-2, with TRBD1 matching over 8 bases. The V and J ends lost 5 bases and 6 bases, in that order; junction bases with no gene match: 8. The CDR3 has 15 amino acids. CDR3 sequence (DNA): TGTGCCAGCAGTCCGGACAGGGAGTGGCCCGGGGAGCTGTTTTTT. Translated: CASSPDREWPGELFF.

This clonotype was counted many times. The rearrangement uses TRBV12-3 or TRBV12-4 and TRBJ2-1, with D possibly matching TRBD1 (5 bases). Trimming took off 5 bases at V and 8 bases at J, with 7 bases between the two ends. The CDR3 runs to 11 residues. The CDR3 protein is CASSVGDEQFF. The CDR3 nucleotides are TGTGCCAGCAGTGTAGGGGATGAGCAGTTCTTC.

V gene TRBV4-1 combines with J gene TRBJ2-1; TRBD2 matches at 7 bases. Germline V gene sequence: CDR1 MGHRA, CDR2 YSYEKL. The trim removed 8 bases at V and 4 bases at J, leaving 11 bases unmatched. The CDR3 sequence is 15 residues long. The CDR3 region is CASGRVLADYNEQFF. The CDR3 DNA reads as TGCGCCAGCGGGCGTGTGCTAGCGGATTACAATGAGCAGTTCTTC.

The chain uses TRBV7-2 and TRBJ1-6, with 7 positions matching TRBD1. This CDR3 spans 16 amino acids. The junction had 6 bases not matched to a gene; V was cut back by 1 base and J by 6 bases. CDR1 is SGHTA and CDR2 is FQGNSA in the germline V gene. As DNA, the CDR3 is TGTGCCAGCAGCTTAGGAGGGGGCGCAGGTAATTCACCCCTCCACTTT. Its protein product is CASSLGGGAGNSPLHF.

This clonotype was counted ten times or more. This CDR3 reads CASGRQGAAFF. The CDR3 region has the DNA TGTGCCAGCGGTAGACAGGGAGCAGCTTTCTTT. The chain combines TRBV12-3 or TRBV12-4 with TRBJ1-1; TRBD1 matches at 7 bases. V shed 8 bases, J shed 10 bases, and the junction held 7 bases outside the gene matches. The CDR3 is 11 residues long.

The chain is built from TRBV4-1 and TRBJ2-1; unclear D gene. The CDR3 sequence is 13 residues long. Germline-derived CDR1 and CDR2 are MGHRA and YSYEKL. Trimming left V 3 bases short and J 8 bases short, with 11 bases between. CDR3 in amino acids: CASSQIIVDEQFF. The CDR3 DNA reads TGCGCCAGCAGCCAGATAATAGTCGATGAGCAGTTCTTC.

At least ten counts were recorded for this clonotype. V usage is TRBV13 and J usage is TRBJ2-7; 10 bases fit TRBD1. V lost 0 bases to trimming and J lost 3 bases; unmatched junction nucleotides: 8. Germline lookup yields CDR1 PRHDT and CDR2 FYEKMQ (reference sequence). The CDR3 contains 17 residues. CDR3 bases: TGTGCCAGCAGCTTAGGCCGCAGGGGGGACAGGGGCTACGAGCAGTACTTC. Its protein product is CASSLGRRGDRGYEQYF. The full variable domain, its missing parts supplied by reference TRBV13 and TRBJ2-7, is AAGVIQSPRHLIKEKRETATLKCYPIPRHDTVYWYQQGPGQDPQFLISFYEKMQSDKGSIPDRFSAQQFSDYHSELNMSSLELGDSALYFCASSLGRRGDRGYEQYFGPGTRLTVT.

This clonotype was seen at least ten times. The chain is built from TRBV29-1 and TRBJ2-1, with D unresolved. Between the trimmed V and J ends, which lost 6 bases and 6 bases, there was a span of 6 bases. Germline CDR1 SQVTM, CDR2 ANQGSEA. The CDR3 spans 10 residues. CDR3 coding DNA: TGCAGCGTCCGACTCAATGAGCAGTTCTTC. Residues: CSVRLNEQFF.